Listed here are 10 T cell receptor beta chains from one sample, sequenced in a study of blood T cell repertoires in COVID-19. Method: immunoSEQ multiplex PCR; TCRdb's copy keeps in-frame clones and lacks some. Of about 39,000 clones listed, roughly three quarters are singletons. What was sequenced was peripheral blood. The receptors stem from a man older than 75 with acute or convalescent COVID-19.

J is TRBJ2-1 and V is TRBV4-1; 14 bases are shared with TRBD2. The germline gives CDR1 MGHRA, CDR2 YSYEKL. Trimming took 5 bases from V and 0 from J; bases not matched to a gene: 9. The CDR3 is 19 residues long. The CDR3 is CASSGRPGTSGSSYNEQFF. As DNA, the CDR3 is TGCGCCAGCAGCGGACGTCCCGGGACTAGCGGGAGCTCCTACAATGAGCAGTTCTTC.

For the CDR3, the DNA is TGCGCCAGCAGCCAACTTCTAGCGGGAGGTTACGAGCAGTACTTC. Translating it yields CASSQLLAGGYEQYF. The genes are TRBV4-1 and TRBJ2-7, with 11 bases fitting TRBD2. Germline CDR1 reads MGHRA; CDR2 reads YSYEKL. The V gene end was trimmed by 2 bases and the J gene end by 4 bases; junction bases not matched to a gene: 4. The CDR3 loop spans 15 amino acids.

CDR3 sequence (DNA): TGTGCCAGCAGTCGGTGGGGCGGGGGTACAGATACGCAGTATTTT. Protein product: CASSRWGGGTDTQYF. V and J are TRBV27 and TRBJ2-3, with TRBD2 matching over 7 bases. The CDR3 has 15 amino acids. V trimming: 5 bases; J trimming: 3 bases; junction bases outside the gene matches: 8. Germline V gene lookup returns CDR1 MNHEY and CDR2 SMNVEV (reference sequence).

The chain has TRBV5-6 and TRBJ1-6, with D perhaps matching TRBD1 (5 bases). The V end was cut by 1 base, the J end by 7 bases, with 12 bases between. CDR3 length: 15 amino acids. Germline CDR1 SGHDT, CDR2 YYEEEE. The CDR3 nucleotides are TGTGCCAGCAGCTTGCCCCAGGGCTGGAATTCACCCCTCCACTTT. It specifies CASSLPQGWNSPLHF.

The gene calls are TRBV7-9 and TRBJ2-2; 12 nucleotides match TRBD2. Germline-derived CDR1 and CDR2 are SEHNR and FQNEAQ (reference sequence). V was pared by 5 bases and J by 3 bases, with 4 bases of the junction left unmatched. CDR3 size: 16 residues. CDR3 in DNA: TGTGCCAGCAGCCAGGGACTAGCGGGCCACACCGGGGAGCTGTTTTTT. Translation: CASSQGLAGHTGELFF.

The chain couples TRBV29-1 to TRBJ1-3, with 9 bases aligning to TRBD1. The CDR3 runs to 12 residues. V was pared by 7 bases and J by 2 bases, with 0 bases of the junction left unmatched. Looked up from germline, CDR1 is SQVTM and CDR2 is ANQGSEA. This CDR3 is CSGTGAGNTIYF. In nucleotides, the CDR3 is TGCAGCGGGACAGGGGCTGGAAACACCATATATTTT.

The rearrangement joins TRBV7-2 to TRBJ2-1; 11 nucleotides align to TRBD2. The CDR3 is 16 residues long. CDR1 and CDR2 from the germline V gene are SGHTA and FQGNSA. V was pared by 6 bases and J by 9 bases, with 13 bases of the junction left unmatched. CDR3 sequence: CASSRTLAGGGTEQFF. The CDR3 DNA follows: TGTGCCAGCAGTCGTACTTTAGCGGGGGGGGGCACTGAGCAGTTCTTC.

The genes are TRBV23-1 and TRBJ2-2, with D maybe TRBD1 (6 bases). TRBV23-1 is noted as an ORF with a role that remains uncertain. The CDR3 loop spans 15 amino acids. The ends were cut back, 6 bases at V and 7 bases at J, with 18 bases in the middle. The CDR3 DNA is TGCGCCAGCAGCCCTCCAGGGGAACGGATCGGGGAGCTGTTTTTT. Protein product: CASSPPGERIGELFF.

The rearrangement uses TRBV15 and TRBJ1-1; the D is unclear. Deletions cut 5 bases from V and 12 bases from J, with 16 bases between. Germline-derived CDR1 and CDR2 are LNHNV and YYDKDF (reference sequence). The CDR3 contains 12 residues. CDR3 in DNA: TGTGCCACCAGCCCCTCACGCAGTACACCTTTCTTT. The encoded protein is CATSPSRSTPFF.

The chain uses TRBV28 and TRBJ1-2; 7 bases match TRBD1. With 7 bases clipped from V and 4 bases from J, the junction kept 6 bases outside the gene matches. Germline lookup yields CDR1 MDHEN and CDR2 SYDVKM. The CDR3 has 13 amino acids. This CDR3 is CASTTGVSYGYTF. For the CDR3, the DNA is TGTGCCAGCACTACAGGGGTGAGCTATGGCTACACCTTC.